The clone carrying this T cell receptor (beta chain) has more than one count but fewer than ten. The target antigen is unknown. The length of the CDR3 is 16 residues. Trimming took 2 bases from V and 5 from J; bases not matched to a gene: 6. The germline CDR1 and CDR2 sequences are SGHTS and YDEGEE. This record comes from a study of early T cells in non-severe SARS-CoV-2 infection. Study-wide findings and caveats: Anti-spike CD8 specificities were favored by VDJdb matching, whose results missed private and CD4 specificities.

Individually, cDNA molecules had unique molecular identifiers attached to them. TCRdb redid the calling of the 5' RACE reads with MiXCR, one entry per CDR3 protein. This table has approximately 80,000 distinct CDR3 sequences, roughly 12% appearing once. Sequenced material: whole blood, taken at baseline. This receptor was identified in an adult who was a healthcare worker with PCR-confirmed SARS-CoV-2 infection or an uninfected control (not recorded which). The chain has TRBV5-8 and TRBJ2-2; TRBD1 aligns across 10 bases. The chain's CDR3 is CASSLPGQGITGELFF. CDR3 in DNA: TGTGCCAGCAGCTTACCGGGACAGGGGATTACCGGGGAGCTGTTTTTT.